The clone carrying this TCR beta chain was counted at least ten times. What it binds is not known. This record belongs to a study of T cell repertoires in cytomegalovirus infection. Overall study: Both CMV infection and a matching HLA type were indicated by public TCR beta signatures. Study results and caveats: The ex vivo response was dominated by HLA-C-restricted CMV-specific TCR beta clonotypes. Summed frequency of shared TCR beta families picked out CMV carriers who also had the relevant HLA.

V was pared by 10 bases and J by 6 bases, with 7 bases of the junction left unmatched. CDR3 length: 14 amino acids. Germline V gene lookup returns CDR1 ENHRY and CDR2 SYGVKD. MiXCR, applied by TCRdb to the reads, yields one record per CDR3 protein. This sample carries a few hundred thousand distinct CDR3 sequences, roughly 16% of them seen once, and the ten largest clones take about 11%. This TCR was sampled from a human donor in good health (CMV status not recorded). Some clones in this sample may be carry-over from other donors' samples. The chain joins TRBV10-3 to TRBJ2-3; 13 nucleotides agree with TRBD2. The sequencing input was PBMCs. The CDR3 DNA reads TGTGCCACCCAACTAGCGGGGGGGCTGGATACGCAGTATTTT. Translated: CATQLAGGLDTQYF.